Only one count was recorded for the clone carrying this T cell receptor beta chain. The antigen is unknown. Sequencing used immunoSEQ multiplex PCR; TCRdb keeps in-frame clones, though not all of them. The table shows roughly 380,000 clones, with about 91% occurring only once. This entry comes from a study of Ad26.COV2.S vaccination and SARS-CoV-2 variants. V shed 7 bases, J shed 2 bases, and the junction held 2 bases outside the gene matches. CDR3 size: 13 residues. Germline CDR1 LNHDA, CDR2 SQIVND (reference sequence). General study points: Analytic work on TCR breadth and depth might have understated the full extent of total T cell responses. Non-spike TCR breadth did not differ much between vaccine and placebo recipients.

The V call is TRBV19, the J call TRBJ1-3, with 7 bases aligning to TRBD1. Specimen: peripheral blood, collected after recovery from COVID-19. This TCR derives from a human donor who had recovered from COVID-19. The DNA of the CDR3 is TGTGCCAGTACGCAGGGGGCTGGAAACACCATATATTTT. It translates to CASTQGAGNTIYF. Complete variable domain (other parts from reference TRBV19 and TRBJ1-3): DGGITQSPKYLFRKEGQNVTLSCEQNLNHDAMYWYRQDPGQGLRLIYYSQIVNDFQKGDIAEGYSVSREKKESFPLTVTSAQKNPTAFYLCASTQGAGNTIYFGEGSWLTVV.